This T cell receptor beta chain was captured by sequencing in a study of human T cells and chemical hapten exposure. The wider study: Epicutaneous patch tests delivered 0.01% DPC to the upper back, with evaluation at 6 days.

Broader study findings: Expanded TCRs grouped into significantly more large CDR3 similarity clusters than controls produced. After DPC sensitization, TCRs above 1 in 1000 frequency showed no change.

About this clonotype itself: As yet, its antigen is unknown.

The time point: patch test 1, 2 weeks after DPC sensitization. The treatment is: therapeutic diphenylcyclopropenone sensitization with weekly scalp DPC. The total RNA was obtained from whole blood that was not fractionated. The CDR3 contains 13 residues. Trimming cost V 1 base and J 5 bases, with 9 bases left between them. Germline V gene sequence: CDR1 DFQATT, CDR2 SNEGSKA (reference sequence). TCRdb re-derived calls from the RACE reads in MiXCR, one entry per CDR3 protein. The sample includes under 120,000 distinct CDR3 sequences, roughly 9.6% seen only once; the top ten take under 4.5%. Here the sequenced sample was whole blood, taken in connection with sensitization to the hapten diphenylcyclopropenone (DPC). The origin of this receptor is a woman in her thirties or forties with alopecia areata. Some clones in this sample may be carry-over from other donors' samples. The chain couples TRBV20-1 to TRBJ2-1; D is ambiguous. The chain's CDR3 is CSARAGSDNEQFF. CDR3 bases: TGCAGTGCTAGAGCCGGATCCGACAATGAGCAGTTCTTC.